The T cell receptor (beta chain) under discussion was sequenced for a study of shared clonotypes between healthy human individuals. Study-level points and caveats: Owing to a small donor count, the genetic and exposure-history diversity represented was limited. Naive subsets typically showed greater estimated richness than memory subsets.

The data were produced by immunoSEQ multiplex PCR, yet TCRdb's version contains in-frame clones alone and is incomplete. The top ten clones hold 0.13% of a sample with more than 2 million clones, 95% of them seen once. This CDR3 comprises 15 residues. Trimming pared 3 bases from V and 0 bases from J, leaving 12 bases between. CDR1 SQVTM and CDR2 ANQGSEA come from the germline V gene. As to this clone: What it binds is not known.

The donors were adults (healthy and HIV-negative) with no recent acute infections or vaccinations. The chain links TRBV29-1 to TRBJ2-1, with D unclear. The origin of this receptor is a man aged 18-30 years in good health. Sequenced sample: naive CD4+ T cells sorted from blood. Subset in this sample: CD45RA+ positively selected. CDR3 sequence (DNA): TGCAGCGTTGACGCGGTGGCGAGCTCCTACAATGAGCAGTTCTTC. Amino acids: CSVDAVASSYNEQFF.